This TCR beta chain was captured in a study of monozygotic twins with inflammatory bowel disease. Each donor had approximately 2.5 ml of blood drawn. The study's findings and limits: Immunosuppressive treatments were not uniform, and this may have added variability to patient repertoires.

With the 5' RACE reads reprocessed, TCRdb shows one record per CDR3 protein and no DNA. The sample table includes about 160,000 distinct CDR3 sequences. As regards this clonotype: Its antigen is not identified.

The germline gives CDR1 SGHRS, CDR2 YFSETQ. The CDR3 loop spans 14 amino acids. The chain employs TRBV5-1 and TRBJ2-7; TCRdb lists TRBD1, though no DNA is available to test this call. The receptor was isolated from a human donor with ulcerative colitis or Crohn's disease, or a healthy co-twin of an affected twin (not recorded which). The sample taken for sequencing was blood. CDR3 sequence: CASSWGQGNYEQYF.